The T cell receptor beta chain under discussion was sequenced for a study of technical replicates of blood from a few donors. Trimming took 3 bases from V and 4 from J, leaving 10 bases between them. Germline values: CDR1 KGHSH, CDR2 LQKENI. The CDR3 totals 13 residues. Some clones are missing from TCRdb's copy, which holds only in-frame ones; the method was immunoSEQ multiplex PCR. The repertoire holds 70,000 to 85,000 clones, with 97% as singletons. The chain employs TRBV18 and TRBJ2-7; D is possibly TRBD1 (5 bases). Sequencing was carried out using T cells isolated from PBMCs. This TCR derives from a human donor in good health. CDR3 nucleotides: TGTGCCAGCTCACCTTCAGACAGTTACGAGCAGTACTTC. Amino acids: CASSPSDSYEQYF.